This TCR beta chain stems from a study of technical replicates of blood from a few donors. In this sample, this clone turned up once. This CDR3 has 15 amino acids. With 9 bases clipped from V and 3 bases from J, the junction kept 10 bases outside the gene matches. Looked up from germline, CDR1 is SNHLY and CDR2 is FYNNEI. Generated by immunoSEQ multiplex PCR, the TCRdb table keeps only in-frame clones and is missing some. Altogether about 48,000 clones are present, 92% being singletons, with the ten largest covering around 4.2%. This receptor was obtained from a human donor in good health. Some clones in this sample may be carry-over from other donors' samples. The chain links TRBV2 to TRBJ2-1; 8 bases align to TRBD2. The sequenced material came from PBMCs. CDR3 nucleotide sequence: TGTGCCAGACATATTACTAGCGGAGTCTACAATGAGCAGTTCTTC. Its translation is CARHITSGVYNEQFF.